This T cell receptor (beta chain) came from a study of blood T cell repertoires in COVID-19. Study-wide context: COVID-19 samples from acute and convalescent phases originated in the United States, Italy and Spain.

Original processing notes: Estimation of nucleated cell counts was performed using reference gene primer amplification. Sequenced by immunoSEQ multiplex PCR; TCRdb stores in-frame clones only, minus some. D and trimming were read from the DNA, whereas the V and J calls and clone size are those reported in that table. Here the sample spans roughly 22,000 clones, 82% being singletons. Source material: peripheral blood. The origin of this receptor is a human donor in a cohort sampled during active COVID-19.

CDR3 DNA: TGCAGCGTGTGGGGGGATTACAATGAGCAGTTCTTC. As protein: CSVWGDYNEQFF. V usage is TRBV29-1 and J usage is TRBJ2-1; D is possibly TRBD2 (6 bases). The germline gives CDR1 SQVTM, CDR2 ANQGSEA. V was clipped by 6 bases and J by 4 bases, with 10 bases between them. The CDR3 has 12 amino acids.